The present entry profiles one TCR beta chain with its context. The data belong to a study of blood T cell repertoires in COVID-19. The wider study: Samples of COVID-19 (acute and convalescent) were obtained from the United States, Italy and Spain. Sources were T cells, B-cell-depleted T cells, or PBMCs; the material itself was cDNA or gDNA.

Trimming removed 0 bases from V and 1 base from J, with 13 bases in between. The CDR3 extends over 17 amino acids. Germline V gene sequence: CDR1 LGHNT, CDR2 FRNRAP. As processed by the authors: By means of reference gene primer amplification, nucleated cell counts were estimated. Sequencing was performed with immunoSEQ multiplex PCR; in TCRdb, only in-frame clones are kept and a portion is missing. V, J and clone size are taken as reported in that table, and D and trimming were inferred from the DNA itself. This sample has 300,000 or so clones, with about 87% found just once. The chain carries TRBV12-5 and TRBJ1-5; D possibly corresponds to TRBD1 (6 bases). The sequence came from a middle-aged woman who had recovered from COVID-19. Material for sequencing was peripheral blood. The CDR3 loop reads CASGLVPGQQSNQPQHF. CDR3 sequence (DNA): TGTGCTAGTGGTTTGGTACCGGGACAACAAAGCAATCAGCCCCAGCATTTT. Full variable domain (rest looked up from reference TRBV12-5 and TRBJ1-5): DARVTQTPRHKVTEMGQEVTMRCQPILGHNTVFWYRQTMMQGLELLAYFRNRAPLDDSGMPKDRFSAEMPDATLATLKIQPSEPRDSAVYFCASGLVPGQQSNQPQHFGDGTRLSIL.